The 17 T cell receptor beta chains given below trace back to one sample, sequenced in a study of T-cell memory formation after mild COVID-19. TCRdb independently ran MiXCR on the 5' RACE reads; one entry per CDR3 protein. The sample holds under 700,000 distinct CDR3 sequences, around 21% seen once. Specimen: PBMCs or a T cell subset sorted from them (not recorded which). The receptors stem from an adult woman who had mild COVID-19 (a few samples of this study predate the infection). Cell type and time point are not known.

The chain carries TRBV12-3 or TRBV12-4 and TRBJ2-1, with D unresolved. The CDR3 consists of 13 residues. V shed 3 bases and J shed 4 bases, with 7 bases lying between them. The CDR3 nucleotides read TGTGCCAGCAGTTTTTTCGGGTACAATGAGCAGTTCTTC. This codes for CASSFFGYNEQFF.

In this sample, this clonotype turned up a few times. This chain joins TRBV7-8 and TRBJ2-2; a weak D match, TRBD1 (6 bases). Trimming shortened V by 0 bases and J by 7 bases, and 12 bases separated the two germline ends. The CDR3 consists of 15 residues. Looked up from germline, CDR1 is SGHVS and CDR2 is FQNEAQ. CDR3 DNA sequence: TGTGCCAGCAGCTTAGCCCAGGGGTGGGGCGGGGAGCTGTTTTTT. Residues: CASSLAQGWGGELFF.

Only a few counts were recorded for this clonotype. The chain recombines TRBV6-6 with TRBJ2-1; TRBD2 matches 12 bases. After removal of 0 bases from V and 5 bases from J, the junction contained 14 bases not matched to a gene. Looked up from germline, CDR1 is MNHNY and CDR2 is SVGAGI (reference sequence). The CDR3 extends over 20 amino acids. CDR3 coding DNA: TGTGCCAGCAGTTACTCGAGTATCCGGCTAGCGGGGGGGAAAGACAATGAGCAGTTCTTC. Translated, it gives CASSYSSIRLAGGKDNEQFF.

This clonotype was seen only a few times. The genes are TRBV5-6 and TRBJ2-5, with 10 bases that match TRBD1. The CDR3 sequence is 17 residues long. Germline-derived CDR1 and CDR2 are SGHDT and YYEEEE. V gave up 0 bases and J gave up 5 bases; unmatched junction bases: 10. CDR3 sequence: CASSLVGQGYSGETQYF. The CDR3 DNA sequence: TGTGCCAGCAGCTTGGTGGGACAGGGGTACTCAGGCGAGACCCAGTACTTC.

In its sample, this clonotype was seen a few times. This rearrangement joins TRBV24-1 to TRBJ2-2, with D perhaps TRBD1 or TRBD2 (5 bases each). The CDR3 totals 14 residues. V dropped 6 bases and J dropped 0 bases, with 7 bases sitting between them. CDR1 is KGHDR, CDR2 SFDVKD, per germline. CDR3 DNA sequence: TGTGCCACCAGTCGGGACCCGAACACCGGGGAGCTGTTTTTT. This sequence encodes CATSRDPNTGELFF.

The DNA of the CDR3 is TGTGCCAGCAGTTTCCAGGGACGGAAGCCCTACGAGCAGTACTTC. Its protein product is CASSFQGRKPYEQYF. The gene calls are TRBV27 and TRBJ2-7; D could derive from TRBD1 or TRBD2 (5 bases each). This CDR3 is 15 amino acids long. The V end lost 3 bases, the J end lost 2 bases, and 14 bases lay between the germline ends. The germline V gene has CDR1 MNHEY and CDR2 SMNVEV (reference sequence).

The table lists this clonotype with a few counts. This rearrangement joins TRBV7-9 to TRBJ1-5, with D possibly being TRBD1 (5 bases). Germline V gene lookup returns CDR1 SEHNR and CDR2 FQNEAQ (reference sequence). The CDR3 sequence is 15 residues long. The V and J ends lost 3 bases and 1 base respectively, with 10 bases between them. The CDR3 is CASSFGGVSNQPQHF. Written as DNA, the CDR3 is TGTGCCAGCAGCTTCGGAGGGGTGAGCAATCAGCCCCAGCATTTT.

This clonotype has only a few counts. The rearrangement links TRBV5-1 to TRBJ1-1; D remains unclear. The V gene lost 4 bases and the J gene lost 1 base, with 11 bases spanning the gap. This CDR3 has 14 amino acids. The V gene's germline CDR1 is SGHRS and CDR2 YFSETQ. CDR3 sequence (DNA): TGCGCCAGCAGCCCATTACCTGGGAACACTGAAGCTTTCTTT. As protein: CASSPLPGNTEAFF.

This sequence joins TRBV27 and TRBJ2-7; tentative D call: TRBD2 (6 bases). V was pared by 10 bases and J by 2 bases, with 12 bases between. The germline gives CDR1 MNHEY, CDR2 SMNVEV (reference sequence). This CDR3 spans 12 amino acids. CDR3 sequence reads: CATKDYAYEQYF. Here the CDR3 DNA reads TGTGCCACAAAGGACTATGCCTACGAGCAGTACTTC.

The chain employs TRBV7-2 and TRBJ2-5; 10 bases fit TRBD2. V trimming: 5 bases; J trimming: 2 bases; junction bases outside the gene matches: 5. From germline, CDR1 is SGHTA and CDR2 FQGNSA. This CDR3 spans 15 amino acids. CDR3 sequence: CASSRSGGSQETQYF. CDR3 nucleotides: TGTGCCAGCAGCCGTAGCGGGGGGTCTCAAGAGACCCAGTACTTC.

There are a few counts of this clonotype. V usage is TRBV20-1 and J usage is TRBJ2-5, with TRBD2 as a possible D gene (6 bases). Trimming took 3 bases from V and 4 from J, leaving 21 bases between them. The length of the CDR3 is 16 residues. Germline CDR1 and CDR2: DFQATT and SNEGSKA (reference sequence). CDR3 DNA: TGCAGTGCTAGTCCGGGAGTCGGTTCCCTGAGAGAGACCCAGTACTTC. It codes for CSASPGVGSLRETQYF.

This clonotype was detected a few times. V usage is TRBV9 and J usage is TRBJ2-2; 11 bases are a match to TRBD2. J lost 1 base, V lost 3 bases, and 11 bases had no gene match. The CDR3 length is 19 residues. Germline V gene lookup returns CDR1 SGDLS and CDR2 YYNGEE. Written as DNA, the CDR3 is TGTGCCAGCAGCGACGCGACTAGCGGGGCCGGCCGGAACACCGGGGAGCTGTTTTTT. This codes for CASSDATSGAGRNTGELFF.

This rearrangement joins TRBV24-1 to TRBJ2-3, with TRBD2 matching 13 bases. Trimming took 3 bases from V and 3 from J; bases not matched to a gene: 8. This CDR3 is built from 18 residues. Germline CDR1 KGHDR, CDR2 SFDVKD. CDR3 region: CATSDTPGTSGVTDTQYF. CDR3 DNA: TGTGCCACCAGTGATACTCCCGGGACTAGCGGGGTGACAGATACGCAGTATTTT.

This clonotype was seen only a few times. CDR3 in amino acids: CASGEGQPQHF. CDR3 nucleotides: TGTGCCAGCGGGGAGGGCCAGCCCCAGCATTTT. The chain links TRBV18 to TRBJ1-5, with D unresolved. The CDR3 has 11 amino acids. V dropped 8 bases and J dropped 7 bases, with 9 bases sitting between them. Germline lookup yields CDR1 KGHSH and CDR2 LQKENI.

This clonotype was seen at least ten times. The rearrangement uses TRBV12-3 or TRBV12-4 and TRBJ2-7; D uncertain. The CDR3 contains 14 residues. V gave up 4 bases and J gave up 6 bases, with 16 bases separating them. CDR3: CASSYGPSAGEQYF. CDR3 coding DNA: TGTGCCAGCAGTTATGGACCATCCGCCGGCGAGCAGTACTTC.

This clonotype was seen a handful of times. The rearrangement joins TRBV29-1 to TRBJ2-1; D uncertain. This CDR3 comprises 14 residues. Germline V gene data show CDR1 as SQVTM and CDR2 as ANQGSEA. V was shortened by 3 bases and J by 9 bases, with 18 bases between the two germline ends. This chain's CDR3 is CSVEGKGRDGEQFF. The CDR3 nucleotides read TGCAGCGTTGAGGGGAAGGGTAGAGACGGTGAGCAGTTCTTC.

The chain combines TRBV5-1 with TRBJ1-1; 7 bases line up with TRBD1. The CDR3 runs 14 residues. V shed 4 bases and J 7 bases; nucleotides not matched to a gene: 10. Germline V gene sequence: CDR1 SGHRS, CDR2 YFSETQ. The CDR3, as DNA: TGCGCCAGCAGCCCCAGGACAGGCGGGGGTGAAGCTTTCTTT. Translation: CASSPRTGGGEAFF.